The 2 T cell receptor beta chains presented below share a single source sample, sequenced in a study of blood T cell repertoires in COVID-19. Measured with immunoSEQ multiplex PCR; TCRdb has only the in-frame clones, and not every one. The sample lists about 160,000 clones, roughly 84% occurring once. Sequenced input: PBMCs or T cells enriched from blood (not recorded which). Source of these receptors: a man in his sixties who had recovered from COVID-19.

V and J are TRBV29-1 and TRBJ2-3; D is ambiguous. Trimming shortened V by 8 bases and J by 0 bases, and 6 bases separated the two germline ends. The CDR3 extends over 11 amino acids. Germline loops: CDR1 SQVTM, CDR2 ANQGSEA. The CDR3 DNA reads as TGCAGCTCCCTCAGCACAGATACGCAGTATTTT. Its protein product is CSSLSTDTQYF.

This clone occurred once. This chain links TRBV7-3 with TRBJ2-1, with D uncertain. The V and J ends lost 0 bases and 3 bases respectively, with 3 bases between them. This CDR3 spans 13 amino acids. Germline V gene sequence: CDR1 SGHTA, CDR2 FQGTGA. The CDR3 protein is CASSLTSYNEQFF. The CDR3 DNA sequence: TGTGCCAGCAGCTTAACCAGCTACAATGAGCAGTTCTTC.